This TCR beta chain was sequenced during a study of T cell responses to AZD1222 COVID-19 vaccine. Of note for this clone: Its antigen is still unknown.

The germline CDR1 and CDR2 sequences are SEHNR and FQNEAQ (reference sequence). The CDR3 length is 15 residues. V shed 5 bases and J 3 bases; nucleotides not matched to a gene: 6. The study, taken as a whole, reports: Reports say nearly half of spike-specific TCRs go after unmutated variant regions.

Second doses that came at about 4 or about 12 weeks were put together. The assay was immunoSEQ multiplex PCR, and TCRdb's table has in-frame clones only and misses some. This table holds roughly 110,000 clones, about 91% found once. The clonotype comes from an adult who received the AZD1222 COVID-19 vaccine. The chain couples TRBV7-9 to TRBJ1-4; the match to TRBD1 covers 7 bases. This specimen was peripheral blood, taken 28 days after the second AZD1222 dose. DNA for the CDR3: TGTGCCAGCAGCGCAGGAGGGACAGCTAATGAAAAACTGTTTTTT. Translated: CASSAGGTANEKLFF.